This T cell receptor (beta chain) stems from a study of cytomegalovirus exposure and HLA in healthy donors. Study conclusions and caveats: Rare TCR sequences dominated, though some public TCRs recurred in many donors. Rates of TCR association differed by HLA locus in a later analysis, with DRB1 highest and HLA-C lowest.

In its sample, this clone was seen once. Its antigen is unknown. Germline CDR1 is SGHRS and CDR2 is YFSETQ. V lost 4 bases to trimming and J lost 1 base; unmatched junction nucleotides: 8. This CDR3 has 16 residues. The PCR ran on 60 Vbeta and 13 Jbeta primers. Some clones are missing from TCRdb's copy, which holds only in-frame ones; the method was immunoSEQ multiplex PCR. The sample carries 180,000 or so clones, approximately 85% recorded once. This chain connects TRBV5-1 to TRBJ1-1; 9 bases fit TRBD1. The sequence was obtained from a man between 18 and 35 years old in good health and CMV-seropositive. The sequencing input was PBMCs. CDR3 sequence reads: CASSHRRTGANTEAFF. The CDR3 bases are TGCGCCAGCAGCCATCGCCGGACAGGGGCGAACACTGAAGCTTTCTTT.